This T cell receptor beta chain was identified during a study of T cells after yellow fever vaccination. Study conclusions and caveats: Contaminating bulk clonotypes could be abundant in FACS-sorted repertoires.

This clonotype was seen a few times. The antigen is undetermined. CDR1 is MGHRA, CDR2 YSYEKL, per germline. V lost 1 base, J lost 7 bases, and 17 bases lay in between. This CDR3 spans 16 amino acids. TCRdb passed the 5' RACE reads through MiXCR, listing each CDR3 protein once. The sample lists 300,000 to 400,000 distinct CDR3 sequences, 3.5% to 4.5% occurring once. This chain uses TRBV4-1 with TRBJ1-5, with D uncertain. This clonotype was sampled from a man between 18 and 29 years old who received the YFV17D yellow fever vaccine. The sample in question was PBMCs, obtained 5 days after the yellow fever booster vaccination. The CDR3 spells CASSQAEGRAGQPQHF. CDR3 sequence (DNA): TGCGCCAGCAGCCAAGCCGAAGGCCGGGCGGGACAGCCCCAGCATTTT.